A single sample is the source of the 26 T cell receptor beta chains below, sequenced in a study of response to subunit inactivated influenza vaccine. TCRdb fed the RT-PCR reads into MiXCR, producing one record per CDR3 protein. The table lists hundreds of thousands of distinct CDR3 sequences, 10% to 15% of them singletons. Sequences were derived from PBMCs from blood, sampled 45 days after vaccination. The receptors were sampled from a man aged 50 to 59 who received an inactivated influenza vaccine.

This clonotype came up many times. The chain carries TRBV20-1 and TRBJ2-3; 12 bases are a match to TRBD2. Germline V lookup: CDR1 DFQATT, CDR2 SNEGSKA (reference sequence). V gave up 1 base and J gave up 7 bases; unmatched junction bases: 3. CDR3 size: 14 residues. The chain's CDR3 is CSARGLAGDHTQYF. The CDR3 DNA follows: TGCAGTGCTAGAGGACTAGCGGGGGACCATACGCAGTATTTT.

This clonotype occurred many times. The gene calls are TRBV20-1 and TRBJ2-1; possibly TRBD1 or TRBD2 for D (5 bases each). Germline loops: CDR1 DFQATT, CDR2 SNEGSKA (reference sequence). Trimming removed 6 bases at V and 7 bases at J, with 13 bases between. CDR3 size: 12 residues. The CDR3, as DNA: TGCAGTGCCACAGATGGGGGTAATGAGCAGTTCTTC. It yields the protein CSATDGGNEQFF.

This clonotype was seen more than once but under ten times. The rearrangement joins TRBV6-2 or TRBV6-3 to TRBJ2-1; TRBD1 might be the D (6 bases). Germline loops: CDR1 MNHEY, CDR2 SVGEGT. This CDR3 is 15 amino acids long. Trimming removed 5 bases at V and 4 bases at J, with 15 bases between. The CDR3 nucleotides are TGTGCCAGCAGTACCCCGGTTAGGGGGTACAATGAGCAGTTCTTC. Protein: CASSTPVRGYNEQFF.

The chain carries TRBV20-1 and TRBJ2-5; D not certain. Trimming shortened V by 5 bases and J by 5 bases, and 9 bases separated the two germline ends. The CDR3 spans 11 residues. Germline lookup yields CDR1 DFQATT and CDR2 SNEGSKA (reference sequence). Here the CDR3 reads CSAGVWETQYF. The DNA for the CDR3 is TGCAGTGCTGGGGTTTGGGAGACCCAGTACTTC.

The sample holds many counts of this clonotype. The chain links TRBV7-8 to TRBJ1-2; no clear D. Trimming removed 0 bases from V and 4 bases from J, with 18 bases in between. The CDR3 length is 17 residues. The V gene's germline CDR1 is SGHVS and CDR2 FQNEAQ. The CDR3 DNA sequence: TGTGCCAGCAGCTTAGCGCGGGCAGGCTACTCCCGCTATGGCTACACCTTC. This gives the protein CASSLARAGYSRYGYTF.

The chain joins TRBV4-2 to TRBJ2-5, with D perhaps matching TRBD2 (6 bases). CDR1 and CDR2 from the germline V gene are LGHNA and YNFKEQ. This CDR3 has 14 amino acids. The ends were cut back, 2 bases at V and 1 base at J, with 8 bases in the middle. CDR3 nucleotides: TGTGCCAGCAGCCAACGGGACTCCCAAGAGACCCAGTACTTC. It is translated as CASSQRDSQETQYF.

The chain recombines TRBV6-5 with TRBJ1-5; tentative D call: TRBD1 (6 bases). Looked up from germline, CDR1 is MNHEY and CDR2 is SVGAGI. V dropped 3 bases and J dropped 4 bases, with 10 bases sitting between them. This CDR3 region has 14 residues. CDR3 DNA sequence: TGTGCCAGCAGTTATACAGGGTCGAATCAGCCCCAGCATTTT. Its protein is CASSYTGSNQPQHF.

The J gene is TRBJ1-5, the V gene TRBV12-3 or TRBV12-4, with D possibly TRBD1 on 6 matching bases. CDR3 length: 15 residues. With 5 bases removed from V and 1 base from J, the gap between germline ends came to 12 bases. In DNA form, the CDR3 reads TGTGCCAGCAGTACGGGGGCAGTAAGCAATCAGCCCCAGCATTTT. It codes for CASSTGAVSNQPQHF.

This clonotype has more than one count but fewer than ten. This chain joins TRBV7-9 and TRBJ2-7; 8 positions match TRBD1. V gave up 5 bases and J gave up 5 bases; unmatched junction bases: 11. Germline CDR1 SEHNR, CDR2 FQNEAQ (reference sequence). The CDR3 covers 15 residues. CDR3 sequence: CASSPRGQGRDEQYF. The CDR3 nucleotides are TGTGCCAGCAGCCCCCGAGGACAGGGTCGCGACGAGCAGTACTTC.

This clonotype was seen a handful of times. The DNA for the CDR3 is TGCGCCAGCAGCGCTAGAGGCACCGGGGAGCTGTTTTTT. This translates into CASSARGTGELFF. The chain combines TRBV5-1 with TRBJ2-2; D not certain. The germline V gene encodes CDR1 SGHRS and CDR2 YFSETQ. This CDR3 contains 13 residues. Trimming pared 4 bases from V and 4 bases from J, leaving 8 bases between.

This clonotype was seen more than once but under ten times. V and J are TRBV27 and TRBJ2-6; D is uncertain. The V gene lost 2 bases and the J gene lost 0 bases, with 5 bases spanning the gap. The germline V gene has CDR1 MNHEY and CDR2 SMNVEV (reference sequence). This CDR3 comprises 15 residues. CDR3 amino acids: CASSLKSSGANVLTF. CDR3 DNA sequence: TGTGCCAGCAGTTTAAAGAGCTCTGGGGCCAACGTCCTGACTTTC. The full variable domain, in which reference TRBV27 and TRBJ2-6 provide the parts outside the CDR3, is EAQVTQNPRYLITVTGKKLTVTCSQNMNHEYMSWYRQDPGLGLRQIYYSMNVEVTDKGDVPEGYKVSRKEKRNFPLILESPSPNQTSLYFCASSLKSSGANVLTFGAGSRLTVL.

The chain joins TRBV20-1 to TRBJ2-1; 10 nucleotides align to TRBD2. Germline CDR1 is DFQATT and CDR2 is SNEGSKA (reference sequence). V lost 8 bases and J lost 7; bases outside the gene matches: 14. This CDR3 region has 15 residues. In DNA, the CDR3 is TGCAGTACACCGGGTCTAGCGGGAGTTGGTAATGAGCAGTTCTTC. Its protein is CSTPGLAGVGNEQFF.

This clonotype was counted between two and nine times. The chain carries TRBV20-1 and TRBJ2-1; the match to TRBD2 covers 7 bases. The CDR3 length is 12 residues. Germline V gene data show CDR1 as DFQATT and CDR2 as SNEGSKA (reference sequence). The junction had 6 bases not matched to a gene; V was cut back by 6 bases and J by 7 bases. CDR3 sequence reads: CSAGLDSNEQFF. Written as DNA, the CDR3 is TGCAGTGCCGGACTAGATTCGAATGAGCAGTTCTTC.

The chain uses TRBV6-2 or TRBV6-3 and TRBJ2-4, with D unclear. Germline-derived CDR1 and CDR2 are MNHEY and SVGEGT. The CDR3 length is 13 residues. V was pared by 6 bases and J by 2 bases, with 8 bases between. The DNA of the CDR3 is TGTGCCAGCAGCCACGAGCCCAAAAACATTCAGTACTTC. Its translation is CASSHEPKNIQYF.

This clonotype has just a few counts. The chain joins TRBV6-1 to TRBJ1-2; a possible D gene is TRBD1 (5 bases). The CDR3 loop spans 14 amino acids. The germline V gene encodes CDR1 MNHNS and CDR2 SASEGT. The V and J ends lost 6 bases and 6 bases respectively, with 17 bases between them. Written as DNA, the CDR3 is TGTGCCAGCAGGAACATCGGGACGTTAAATGGCTACACCTTC. This encodes CASRNIGTLNGYTF.

The sample holds many counts of this clonotype. The chain has TRBV29-1 and TRBJ2-1, with 7 bases that match TRBD1. This CDR3 is built from 13 residues. CDR1 and CDR2 from the germline V gene are SQVTM and ANQGSEA. V shed 2 bases and J 6 bases; nucleotides not matched to a gene: 4. CDR3 in amino acids: CSVERGQGNEQFF. CDR3 nucleotides: TGCAGCGTTGAAAGGGGGCAAGGCAATGAGCAGTTCTTC.

This clonotype was recorded at least ten times. J is TRBJ2-3 and V is TRBV20-1; TRBD2 aligns across 11 bases. The V gene end was trimmed by 0 bases and the J gene end by 4 bases; junction bases not matched to a gene: 6. Germline values: CDR1 DFQATT, CDR2 SNEGSKA (reference sequence). The length of the CDR3 is 16 residues. This CDR3 reads CSARDSSGRWSDTQYF. CDR3 nucleotides: TGCAGTGCTAGAGATTCTAGCGGGAGGTGGTCAGATACGCAGTATTTT.

This clonotype was seen many times. The V and J genes are TRBV4-1 and TRBJ1-1; tentative D call: TRBD1 (6 bases). CDR1 MGHRA and CDR2 YSYEKL come from the germline V gene. This CDR3 is built from 16 residues. V dropped 1 base and J dropped 1 base, with 13 bases sitting between them. The CDR3 DNA is TGCGCCAGCAGCCAAGCACCGGGGGCGACGAACACTGAAGCTTTCTTT. Translation gives CASSQAPGATNTEAFF.

This clonotype was observed a handful of times. J is TRBJ2-2 and V is TRBV15; TRBD1 might be the D (5 bases). The V end was cut by 1 base, the J end by 0 bases, with 9 bases between. This CDR3 comprises 16 residues. Germline assignment: CDR1 LNHNV and CDR2 YYDKDF (reference sequence). CDR3: CATSRGTGPNTGELFF. DNA for the CDR3: TGTGCCACCAGCAGAGGAACAGGACCGAACACCGGGGAGCTGTTTTTT.

The CDR3 sequence: CASSHRDLQFF. The CDR3 DNA sequence: TGTGCCAGCAGCCACCGGGACCTTCAGTTCTTC. This chain links TRBV7-9 with TRBJ2-1; the D call may be TRBD1 or TRBD2 (5 bases each). CDR1 and CDR2 from the germline V gene are SEHNR and FQNEAQ (reference sequence). The CDR3 is 11 amino acids. The V end was cut by 5 bases, the J end by 13 bases, with 12 bases between.

This clonotype was observed many times. The chain combines TRBV3-1 with TRBJ1-1; TRBD1 aligns across 8 bases. Germline V lookup: CDR1 LGHDT, CDR2 YNNKEL (reference sequence). The CDR3 runs 14 residues. The ends lost 6 bases at V and 2 bases at J; junction bases unmatched: 5. CDR3 nucleotide sequence: TGTGCCAGCAGTCCGGGACAGGCAAACACTGAAGCTTTCTTT. This codes for CASSPGQANTEAFF.

The sample holds a few counts of this clonotype. This chain uses TRBV12-3 or TRBV12-4 with TRBJ2-2; D remains unclear. The CDR3 has 13 residues. V was cut by 5 bases and J by 0 bases, with 4 bases left in between. CDR3: CASSETNTGELFF. The DNA of the CDR3 is TGTGCCAGCAGTGAGACGAACACCGGGGAGCTGTTTTTT.

The chain uses TRBV11-2 and TRBJ2-3; possibly TRBD2 for D (5 bases). CDR3 length: 14 amino acids. The germline V gene encodes CDR1 SGHAT and CDR2 FQNNGV. V shed 5 bases and J shed 4 bases, with 13 bases lying between them. The CDR3 reads CASSRPRGADTQYF. The CDR3 DNA reads TGTGCCAGCAGCCGACCCCGGGGAGCAGATACGCAGTATTTT.

There are many counts of this clonotype. This chain connects TRBV20-1 to TRBJ2-7, with a tentative D call TRBD1 (5 bases). The CDR3 is made up of 14 amino acids. V shed 0 bases and J shed 4 bases, with 13 bases lying between them. The germline gives CDR1 DFQATT, CDR2 SNEGSKA (reference sequence). In DNA, the CDR3 is TGCAGTGCTAGAGATCATCAGGGCGTATACGAGCAGTACTTC. As protein: CSARDHQGVYEQYF.

In regard to this clonotype: A much larger clone differs from this one at a single base, so this may be a read error. The chain joins TRBV3-1 to TRBJ2-7; D not certain. Germline-derived CDR1 and CDR2 are LGHDT and YNNKEL (reference sequence). The CDR3 is 16 residues long. CDR3 nucleotide sequence: TGTGCCAGCAGACAAGCGTTAGTGGCAGGAGCCTACGAGCAGTACTTC. Translating gives CASRQALVAGAYEQYF.

Many counts were recorded for this clonotype. V gene TRBV3-1 combines with J gene TRBJ2-7, with no clear D. Germline V CDR1 and CDR2: LGHDT, YNNKEL (reference sequence). Trimming stripped 4 bases from V and 0 bases from J, with 10 bases between. The CDR3 is 14 amino acids. CDR3 sequence reads: CASSPLRDSYEQYF. DNA of the CDR3: TGTGCCAGCAGCCCCCTTAGAGACTCCTACGAGCAGTACTTC.